This T cell receptor (beta chain) was recovered during a study of blood T cell repertoires in COVID-19. Study overall: The United States, Italy and Spain were the sources of the acute and convalescent COVID-19 samples. From T cells, B-cell-depleted T cells, or PBMCs came the material, which was cDNA or gDNA.

The authors' processing: It was from reference gene primer amplification that nucleated cell counts were estimated. Only in-frame clones appear in the TCRdb table, and some are missing; sequencing was by immunoSEQ multiplex PCR. The DNA was the basis for D and trimming; V, J and clone size are from that table. In the table there are some 290,000 clones, about nine tenths of which are singletons. V lost 6 bases, J lost 0 bases, and 9 bases lay in between. Germline assignment: CDR1 MNHEY and CDR2 SMNVEV (reference sequence). This CDR3 has 14 residues. V and J are TRBV27 and TRBJ1-3; D not resolved. The clonotype comes from a woman in her 50s who had recovered from COVID-19. The sequencing sample was made of peripheral blood. CDR3 coding DNA: TGTGCCAGCAGCACGACATCCTCTGGAAACACCATATATTTT. This encodes CASSTTSSGNTIYF.